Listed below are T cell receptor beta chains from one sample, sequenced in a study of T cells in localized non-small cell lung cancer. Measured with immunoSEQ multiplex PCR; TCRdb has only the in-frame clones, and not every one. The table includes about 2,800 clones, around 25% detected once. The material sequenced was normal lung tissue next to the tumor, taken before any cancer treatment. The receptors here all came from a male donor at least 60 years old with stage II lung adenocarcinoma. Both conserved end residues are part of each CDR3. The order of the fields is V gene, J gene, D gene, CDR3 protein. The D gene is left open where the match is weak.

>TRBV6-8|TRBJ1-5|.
CASIRDPNQPQHF
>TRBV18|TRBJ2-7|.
CASSPHTDGEQYF
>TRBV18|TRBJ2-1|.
CASSSFQGDEQFF
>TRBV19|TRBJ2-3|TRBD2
CASRRGGTDTQYF
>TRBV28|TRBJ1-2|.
CASSLNSYGYTF
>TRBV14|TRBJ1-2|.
CASSQDRGSGYGYTF
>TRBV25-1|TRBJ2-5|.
CASSEAGWGETQYF
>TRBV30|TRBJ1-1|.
CAWSLGGDTEAFF
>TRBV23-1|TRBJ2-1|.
CASSQEGMGAYNEQFF
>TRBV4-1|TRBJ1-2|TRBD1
CASSQGTGDLYGYTF
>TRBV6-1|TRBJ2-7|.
CASSEGRAYEQYF
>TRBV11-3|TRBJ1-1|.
CASTLGEVNTEAFF
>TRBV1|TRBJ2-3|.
CASSQEGMARSTDTQYF
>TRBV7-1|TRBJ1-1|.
CASSWADNTEAFF